Below are 3 T cell receptor beta chains sequenced from a single sample in a study of OX40 agonist ivuxolimab in advanced cancers. Repertoires were generated with immunoSEQ multiplex PCR, while TCRdb's copy carries only in-frame clones and drops some. The table includes fewer than 80,000 clones, 75% to 90% detected once. The sequences come from CD4+ or CD8+ T cells sorted from blood, collected in a trial of the OX40 agonist ivuxolimab. Source of these receptors: an adult with an advanced solid tumor such as melanoma, head and neck, liver or kidney cancer.

The chain uses TRBV7-8 and TRBJ1-1; D is undetermined. The V gene lost 2 bases and the J gene lost 8 bases, with 12 bases spanning the gap. CDR3 length: 13 residues. Germline CDR1 reads SGHVS; CDR2 reads FQNEAQ. Here the CDR3 reads CASSLRVIGEAFF. The DNA of the CDR3 is TGTGCCAGCAGCTTAAGGGTCATAGGGGAAGCTTTCTTT.

This clone came up once. The CDR3: CASSLDTSSGANVLTF. Written as DNA, the CDR3 is TGCGCCAGCAGCCTGGACACTAGCTCTGGGGCCAACGTCCTGACTTTC. V and J are TRBV4-3 and TRBJ2-6, with D tentatively TRBD1 or TRBD2 (5 bases each). This CDR3 spans 16 amino acids. With 4 bases removed from V and 0 bases from J, the gap between germline ends came to 10 bases. CDR1 LGHNA and CDR2 YSLEER come from the germline V gene.

The chain recombines TRBV19 with TRBJ2-5; a possible D gene is TRBD1 (5 bases). Germline V gene data show CDR1 as LNHDA and CDR2 as SQIVND (reference sequence). The ends were cut back, 2 bases at V and 3 bases at J, with 13 bases in the middle. CDR3 length equals 15 residues. This CDR3 reads CASSIFGGREETQYF. DNA for the CDR3: TGTGCCAGTAGTATATTTGGTGGCAGGGAAGAGACCCAGTACTTC.